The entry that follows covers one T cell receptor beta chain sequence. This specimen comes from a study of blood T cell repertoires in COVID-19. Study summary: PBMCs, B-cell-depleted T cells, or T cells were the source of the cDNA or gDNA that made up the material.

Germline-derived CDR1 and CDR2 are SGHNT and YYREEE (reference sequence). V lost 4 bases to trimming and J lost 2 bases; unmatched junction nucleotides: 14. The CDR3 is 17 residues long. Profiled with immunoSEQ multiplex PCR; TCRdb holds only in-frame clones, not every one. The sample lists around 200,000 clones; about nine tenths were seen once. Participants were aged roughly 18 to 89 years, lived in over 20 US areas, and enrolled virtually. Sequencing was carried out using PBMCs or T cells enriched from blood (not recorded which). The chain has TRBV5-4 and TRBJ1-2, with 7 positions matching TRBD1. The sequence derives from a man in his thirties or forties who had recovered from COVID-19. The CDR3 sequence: CASSRAGTARANYGYTF. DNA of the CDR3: TGTGCCAGCAGCCGCGCCGGGACAGCGCGCGCAAACTATGGCTACACCTTC.